The 21 T cell receptor beta chains below all came from one sample that was sequenced in a study of cytomegalovirus exposure and HLA in healthy donors. 13 Jbeta primers and 60 Vbeta primers were used for the PCR. The assay was immunoSEQ multiplex PCR, and TCRdb's table has in-frame clones only and misses some. The sample features approximately 76,000 clones, with approximately 4.2% in its top ten. The sequenced material came from PBMCs. The receptors here all came from a man between 18 and 29 years old in good health and CMV-seropositive.

The rearrangement joins TRBV5-6 to TRBJ2-7, with TRBD2 as a possible D gene (5 bases). This CDR3 is built from 13 residues. The ends were cut back, 6 bases at V and 7 bases at J, with 17 bases in the middle. Per the germline V gene, CDR1 is SGHDT and CDR2 is YYEEEE. CDR3 amino acids: CASTLGSVREQYF. Here the CDR3 DNA reads TGTGCCAGCACCCTGGGGAGTGTCAGGGAGCAGTACTTC.

The chain has TRBV28 and TRBJ2-2; 8 bases line up with TRBD1. CDR3 length: 15 amino acids. Germline V CDR1 and CDR2: MDHEN, SYDVKM. V lost 3 bases and J lost 8; bases outside the gene matches: 8. The CDR3 DNA reads TGTGCCAGCAGTTTCTCGCAGGGGGCGGAGGGGGAGCTGTTTTTT. Protein: CASSFSQGAEGELFF.

The chain carries TRBV5-5 and TRBJ2-3; maybe TRBD2 (7 bases). The CDR3 is made up of 14 amino acids. The germline V gene encodes CDR1 SGHKS and CDR2 YYEKEE (reference sequence). V lost 6 bases and J 6 bases, leaving 17 bases between the germline ends. CDR3 bases: TGTGCCAGCACTCGGGGGGCCAAGGGGGATACGCAGTATTTT. Residues: CASTRGAKGDTQYF.

The chain links TRBV5-1 to TRBJ2-2; D is possibly TRBD1 (6 bases). The CDR3 sequence is 16 residues long. V shed 0 bases and J shed 2 bases, with 11 bases lying between them. CDR1 is SGHRS, CDR2 YFSETQ, per germline. The CDR3: CASSLDQGINTGELFF. The DNA of the CDR3 is TGCGCCAGCAGCTTGGACCAGGGGATAAACACCGGGGAGCTGTTTTTT.

This chain links TRBV7-8 with TRBJ2-7, with D possibly matching TRBD1 (5 bases). The CDR3 has 14 residues. V was pared by 5 bases and J by 1 base, with 12 bases between. CDR1 is SGHVS, CDR2 FQNEAQ, per germline. The CDR3 loop reads CASSPLPGSYEQYF. CDR3 DNA sequence: TGTGCCAGCAGCCCCCTCCCAGGGTCCTACGAGCAGTACTTC.

This rearrangement joins TRBV29-1 to TRBJ2-1; TRBD2 matches at 12 bases. CDR1 is SQVTM, CDR2 ANQGSEA, per germline. The J segment lost 7 bases and the V segment lost 6 bases, leaving 4 bases of the junction unmatched. The CDR3 extends over 13 amino acids. The CDR3 loop is CSVPGLAGNEQFF. The CDR3 nucleotides read TGCAGCGTGCCGGGACTAGCGGGTAATGAGCAGTTCTTC.

V is TRBV7-2 and J is TRBJ2-3; unclear D gene. Germline lookup yields CDR1 SGHTA and CDR2 FQGNSA. This CDR3 has 14 amino acids. Trimming stripped 3 bases from V and 4 bases from J, with 11 bases between. CDR3 region: CASSFYVGPDTQYF. DNA of the CDR3: TGTGCCAGCAGCTTTTATGTGGGCCCAGATACGCAGTATTTT.

The V gene is TRBV5-1, the J gene TRBJ2-5; D perhaps matches TRBD1 (6 bases). There are 14 residues in the CDR3. V was clipped by 0 bases and J by 3 bases, with 9 bases between them. From germline, CDR1 is SGHRS and CDR2 YFSETQ. The CDR3 is CASSLASGEETQYF. The CDR3 bases are TGCGCCAGCAGCTTGGCTTCAGGGGAAGAGACCCAGTACTTC.

The J gene is TRBJ2-7, the V gene TRBV27; D uncertain. V dropped 7 bases and J dropped 4 bases, with 17 bases sitting between them. The length of the CDR3 is 14 residues. Germline CDR1 and CDR2: MNHEY and SMNVEV (reference sequence). The CDR3 here is CASTPSPGSYEQYF. CDR3 DNA sequence: TGTGCCAGCACCCCCTCCCCAGGTTCATACGAGCAGTACTTC.

J is TRBJ2-1 and V is TRBV9, with 12 bases fitting TRBD2. The CDR3 runs 17 residues. Unmatched junction bases numbered 11, after V lost 3 bases and J lost 7 bases. Germline values: CDR1 SGDLS, CDR2 YYNGEE. CDR3 region: CASSADQTSGSSNEQFF. CDR3 bases: TGTGCCAGCAGCGCGGACCAGACTAGCGGGAGTTCAAATGAGCAGTTCTTC.

The chain couples TRBV10-2 to TRBJ2-2, with 8 bases aligning to TRBD2. The CDR3 extends over 15 amino acids. The germline CDR1 and CDR2 sequences are WSHSY and SAAADI. The V and J ends lost 8 bases and 5 bases, in that order; junction bases with no gene match: 10. The CDR3 region has the DNA TGCGCCAGCCTTACCTCAGCGGGAGTTACCGGGGAGCTGTTTTTT. It encodes CASLTSAGVTGELFF.

The chain employs TRBV7-7 and TRBJ2-3; 8 nucleotides match TRBD2. The CDR3 sequence is 15 residues long. From germline, CDR1 is SSHAT and CDR2 FNYEAQ (reference sequence). In DNA, the CDR3 is TGTGCTAGCCCGGGGGGGAGGGCCGGGGCAGATACGCAGTATTTT. Protein: CASPGGRAGADTQYF.

V is TRBV5-1 and J is TRBJ1-1, with 8 bases identical to TRBD1. V shed 2 bases and J 3 bases; nucleotides not matched to a gene: 6. The CDR3 totals 15 residues. Germline V gene data show CDR1 as SGHRS and CDR2 as YFSETQ. The CDR3: CASSFETGVDTEAFF. CDR3 nucleotides: TGCGCCAGCAGCTTCGAGACAGGGGTTGACACTGAAGCTTTCTTT.

V usage is TRBV2 and J usage is TRBJ1-5, with TRBD1 as a possible D gene (5 bases). V shed 6 bases and J shed 2 bases, with 11 bases lying between them. Germline CDR1 reads SNHLY; CDR2 reads FYNNEI. This CDR3 contains 14 residues. DNA of the CDR3: TGTGCCAGCAGGGGGAGGGACGGCAATCAGCCCCAGCATTTT. Encoded protein: CASRGRDGNQPQHF. The entire variable domain, with the rest obtained from reference TRBV2 and TRBJ1-5, is as follows: EPEVTQTPSHQVTQMGQEVILRCVPISNHLYFYWYRQILGQKVEFLVSFYNNEISEKSEIFDDQFSVERPDGSNFTLKIRSTKLEDSAMYFCASRGRDGNQPQHFGDGTRLSIL.

The chain uses TRBV4-1 and TRBJ1-4, with D tentatively TRBD1 (6 bases). The CDR3 spans 15 residues. Germline-derived CDR1 and CDR2 are MGHRA and YSYEKL. With 0 bases removed from V and 8 bases from J, the gap between germline ends came to 13 bases. CDR3 protein: CASSQDSRGGEKLFF. The DNA for the CDR3 is TGCGCCAGCAGCCAAGATAGCAGGGGTGGGGAAAAACTGTTTTTT.

The chain links TRBV30 to TRBJ2-1; tentative D call: TRBD2 (7 bases). Germline values: CDR1 GTSNPN, CDR2 SVGIG (reference sequence). The CDR3 covers 14 residues. Between the trimmed V and J ends, which lost 1 base and 4 bases, there was a span of 11 bases. The CDR3 loop is CAWSGGGPYNEQFF. The CDR3 DNA follows: TGTGCCTGGAGTGGGGGGGGCCCGTACAATGAGCAGTTCTTC.

This rearrangement joins TRBV6-5 to TRBJ2-5, with 11 positions matching TRBD2. Trimming cost V 6 bases and J 0 bases; bases outside gene matches: 3. Germline V lookup: CDR1 MNHEY, CDR2 SVGAGI. This CDR3 is built from 15 residues. DNA for the CDR3: TGTGCCAGCAGAAGACTAGCGGGGTACCAAGAGACCCAGTACTTC. Its protein is CASRRLAGYQETQYF.

J is TRBJ1-3 and V is TRBV19; 9 bases match TRBD1. The CDR3 totals 16 residues. The J segment lost 2 bases and the V segment lost 6 bases, leaving 8 bases of the junction unmatched. CDR1 is LNHDA, CDR2 SQIVND, per germline (reference sequence). The CDR3 reads CASRTPGQGAGNTIYF. In DNA form, the CDR3 reads TGTGCCAGTAGGACCCCGGGACAGGGAGCTGGAAACACCATATATTTT.

This chain links TRBV5-6 with TRBJ1-1; a weak D match, TRBD1 (6 bases). Per germline, CDR1 SGHDT and CDR2 YYEEEE. The length of the CDR3 is 15 residues. V lost 2 bases to trimming and J lost 5 bases, with 16 bases between them. CDR3 sequence (DNA): TGTGCCAGCAGCTTTGGCGCAGGGGTATATACTGAAGCTTTCTTT. Translating it yields CASSFGAGVYTEAFF. Variable domain in full (rest from reference TRBV5-6 and TRBJ1-1): DAGVTQSPTHLIKTRGQQVTLRCSPKSGHDTVSWYQQALGQGPQFIFQYYEEEERQRGNFPDRFSGHQFPNYSSELNVNALLLGDSALYLCASSFGAGVYTEAFFGQGTRLTVV.

V usage is TRBV18 and J usage is TRBJ1-2; 9 bases line up with TRBD1. The CDR3 has 15 residues. After removal of 6 bases from V and 8 bases from J, the junction contained 13 bases not matched to a gene. Germline V CDR1 and CDR2: KGHSH, LQKENI. CDR3 residues: CASSLGRDREGGYTF. Here the CDR3 DNA reads TGTGCCAGCTCCCTCGGCCGGGACAGGGAAGGCGGCTACACCTTC.

CDR3 in amino acids: CASSPSPPTDTQYF. The CDR3 DNA is TGTGCCAGCAGCCCTAGTCCGCCCACAGATACGCAGTATTTT. The chain couples TRBV27 to TRBJ2-3, with unresolved D. Germline V lookup: CDR1 MNHEY, CDR2 SMNVEV (reference sequence). This CDR3 contains 14 residues. V was pared by 6 bases and J by 2 bases, with 12 bases between.